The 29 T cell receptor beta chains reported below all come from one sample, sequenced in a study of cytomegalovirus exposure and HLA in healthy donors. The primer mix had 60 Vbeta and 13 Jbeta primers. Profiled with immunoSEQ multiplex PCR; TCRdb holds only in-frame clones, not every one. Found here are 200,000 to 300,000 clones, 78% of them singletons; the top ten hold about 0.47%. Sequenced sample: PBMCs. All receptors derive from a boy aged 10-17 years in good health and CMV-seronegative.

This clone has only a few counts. The CDR3 reads CASSDSSGHTAEQFF. The CDR3 DNA sequence: TGTGCCAGCAGTGATAGCTCTGGACACACAGCTGAGCAGTTCTTC. The rearrangement uses TRBV6-1 and TRBJ2-1; D is perhaps TRBD1 (5 bases). CDR1 MNHNS and CDR2 SASEGT come from the germline V gene. The ends were cut back, 3 bases at V and 9 bases at J, with 18 bases in the middle. The CDR3 consists of 15 residues.

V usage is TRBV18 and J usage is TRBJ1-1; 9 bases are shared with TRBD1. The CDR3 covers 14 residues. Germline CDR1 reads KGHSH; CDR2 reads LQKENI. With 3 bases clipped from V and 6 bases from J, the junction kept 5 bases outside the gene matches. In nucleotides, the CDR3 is TGTGCCAGCTCACCGGACAGGGGAGTCGCTGAAGCTTTCTTT. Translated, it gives CASSPDRGVAEAFF.

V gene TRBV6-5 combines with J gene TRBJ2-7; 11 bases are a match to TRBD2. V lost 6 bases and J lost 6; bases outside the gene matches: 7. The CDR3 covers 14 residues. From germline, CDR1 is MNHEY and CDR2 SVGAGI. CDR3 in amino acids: CASRTSGIVGEQYF. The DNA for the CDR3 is TGTGCCAGCAGGACTAGCGGGATAGTCGGCGAGCAGTACTTC.

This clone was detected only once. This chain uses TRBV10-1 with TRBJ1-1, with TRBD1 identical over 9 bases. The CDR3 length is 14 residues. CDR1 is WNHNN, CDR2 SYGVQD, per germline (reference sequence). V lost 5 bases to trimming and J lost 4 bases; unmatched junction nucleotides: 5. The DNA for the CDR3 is TGCGCCAGCAGTCTGACACAGGGGGCCACTGAAGCTTTCTTT. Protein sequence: CASSLTQGATEAFF.

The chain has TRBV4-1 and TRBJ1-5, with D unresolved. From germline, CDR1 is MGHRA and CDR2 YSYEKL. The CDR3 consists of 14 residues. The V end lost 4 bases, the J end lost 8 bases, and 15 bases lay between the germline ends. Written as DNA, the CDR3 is TGCGCCAGCAGCCGCGGTGTTTTGGGAGAGCCCCAGCATTTT. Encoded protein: CASSRGVLGEPQHF.

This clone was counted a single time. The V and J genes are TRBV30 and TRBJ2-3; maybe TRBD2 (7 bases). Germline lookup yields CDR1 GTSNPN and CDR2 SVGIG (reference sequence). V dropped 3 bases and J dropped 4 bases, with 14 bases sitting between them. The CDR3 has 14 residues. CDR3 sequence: CAWRKGGASDTQYF. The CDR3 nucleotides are TGTGCCTGGAGGAAAGGGGGGGCCTCAGATACGCAGTATTTT. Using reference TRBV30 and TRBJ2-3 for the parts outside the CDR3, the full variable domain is SQTIHQWPATLVQPVGSPLSLECTVEGTSNPNLYWYRQAAGRGLQLLFYSVGIGQISSEVPQNLSASRPQDRQFILSSKKLLLSDSGFYLCAWRKGGASDTQYFGPGTRLTVL.

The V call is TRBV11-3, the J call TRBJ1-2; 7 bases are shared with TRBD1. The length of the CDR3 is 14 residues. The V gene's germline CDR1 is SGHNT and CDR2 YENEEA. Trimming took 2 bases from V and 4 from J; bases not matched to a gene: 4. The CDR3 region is CASSLPGGGYGYTF. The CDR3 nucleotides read TGTGCCAGCAGCTTACCAGGGGGTGGCTATGGCTACACCTTC.

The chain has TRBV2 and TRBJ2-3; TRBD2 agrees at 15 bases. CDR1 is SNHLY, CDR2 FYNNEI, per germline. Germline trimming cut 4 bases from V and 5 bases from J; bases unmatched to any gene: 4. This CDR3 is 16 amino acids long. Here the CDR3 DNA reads TGTGCCAGCAGTGGGACTAGCGGGAGGGCCCGAGATACGCAGTATTTT. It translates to CASSGTSGRARDTQYF.

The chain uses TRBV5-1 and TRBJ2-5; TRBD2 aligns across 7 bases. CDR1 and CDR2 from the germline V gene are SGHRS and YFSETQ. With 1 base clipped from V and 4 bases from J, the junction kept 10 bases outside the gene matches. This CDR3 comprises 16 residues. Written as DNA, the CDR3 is TGCGCCAGCAGCTTGTTGTGGACTAGGGGTGGAGAGACCCAGTACTTC. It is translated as CASSLLWTRGGETQYF.

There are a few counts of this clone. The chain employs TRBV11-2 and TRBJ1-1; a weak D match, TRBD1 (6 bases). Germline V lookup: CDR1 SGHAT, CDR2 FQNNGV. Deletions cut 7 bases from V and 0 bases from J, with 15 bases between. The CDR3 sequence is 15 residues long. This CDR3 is CASTLGTFMNTEAFF. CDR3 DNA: TGTGCCAGCACCCTAGGGACATTTATGAACACTGAAGCTTTCTTT.

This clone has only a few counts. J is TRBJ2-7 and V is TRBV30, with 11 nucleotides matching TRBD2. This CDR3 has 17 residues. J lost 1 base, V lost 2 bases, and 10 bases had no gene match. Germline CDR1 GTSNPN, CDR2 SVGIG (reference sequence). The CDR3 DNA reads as TGTGCCTGGAGTAGCCCCCCGGGACTAGCGGATTCCTACGAGCAGTACTTC. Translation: CAWSSPPGLADSYEQYF.

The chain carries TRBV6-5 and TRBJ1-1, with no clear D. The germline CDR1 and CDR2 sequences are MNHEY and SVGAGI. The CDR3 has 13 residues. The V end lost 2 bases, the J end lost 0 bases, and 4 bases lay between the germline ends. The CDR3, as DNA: TGTGCCAGCAGTTACCGGGTGAACACTGAAGCTTTCTTT. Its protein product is CASSYRVNTEAFF.

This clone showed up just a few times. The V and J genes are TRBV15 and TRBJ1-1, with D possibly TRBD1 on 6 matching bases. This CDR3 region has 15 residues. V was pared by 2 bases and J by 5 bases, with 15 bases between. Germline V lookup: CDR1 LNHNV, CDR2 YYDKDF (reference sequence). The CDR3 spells CATSRPLTGYTEAFF. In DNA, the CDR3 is TGTGCCACCAGCAGACCTCTTACAGGGTATACTGAAGCTTTCTTT.

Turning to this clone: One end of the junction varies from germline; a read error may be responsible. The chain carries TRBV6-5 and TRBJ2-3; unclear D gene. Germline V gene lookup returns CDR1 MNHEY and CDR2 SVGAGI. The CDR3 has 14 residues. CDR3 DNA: TGTGCCAGCAGTTTTACCCAATCCGGTCGCCGAGTTCTTTTT. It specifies CASSFTQSGRRVLF.

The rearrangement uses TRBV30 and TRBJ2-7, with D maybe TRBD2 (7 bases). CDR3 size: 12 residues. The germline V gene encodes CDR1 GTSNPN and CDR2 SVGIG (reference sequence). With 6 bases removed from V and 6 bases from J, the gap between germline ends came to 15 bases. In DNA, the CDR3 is TGTGCCTGCGGGGGGCTAGCATGCGAGCAGTACTTC. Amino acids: CACGGLACEQYF.

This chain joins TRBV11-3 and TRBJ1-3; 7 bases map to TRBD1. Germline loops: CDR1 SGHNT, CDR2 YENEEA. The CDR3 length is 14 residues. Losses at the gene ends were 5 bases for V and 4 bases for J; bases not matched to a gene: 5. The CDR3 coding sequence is TGTGCCAGCAGCCGACAGGGATCGGGAAACACCATATATTTT. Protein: CASSRQGSGNTIYF.

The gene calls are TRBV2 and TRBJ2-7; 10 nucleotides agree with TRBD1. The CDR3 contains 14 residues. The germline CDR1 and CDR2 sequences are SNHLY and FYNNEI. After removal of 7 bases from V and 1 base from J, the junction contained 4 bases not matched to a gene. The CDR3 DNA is TGTGCCAGCATCGGGACAGGGGATTCCTACGAGCAGTACTTC. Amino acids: CASIGTGDSYEQYF.

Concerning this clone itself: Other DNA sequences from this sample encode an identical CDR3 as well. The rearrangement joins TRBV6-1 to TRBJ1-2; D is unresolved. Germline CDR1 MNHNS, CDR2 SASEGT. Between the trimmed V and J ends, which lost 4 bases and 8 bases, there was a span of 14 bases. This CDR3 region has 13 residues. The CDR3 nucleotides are TGTGCCAGCAGTGTTGGTACCGGCGGCGGCTACACCTTC. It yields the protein CASSVGTGGGYTF.

The CDR3 reads CSVIQASYGYTF. DNA for the CDR3: TGCAGCGTTATACAGGCGAGCTATGGCTACACCTTC. This rearrangement joins TRBV29-1 to TRBJ1-2; D perhaps matches TRBD1 (5 bases). The CDR3 sequence is 12 residues long. With 5 bases removed from V and 4 bases from J, the gap between germline ends came to 11 bases. Germline lookup yields CDR1 SQVTM and CDR2 ANQGSEA.

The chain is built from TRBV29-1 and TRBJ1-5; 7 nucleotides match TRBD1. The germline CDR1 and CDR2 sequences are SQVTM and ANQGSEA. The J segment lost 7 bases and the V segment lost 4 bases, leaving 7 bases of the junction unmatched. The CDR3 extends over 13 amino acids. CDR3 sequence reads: CSVGQGATQPQHF. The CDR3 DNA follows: TGCAGCGTTGGACAGGGTGCAACGCAGCCCCAGCATTTT. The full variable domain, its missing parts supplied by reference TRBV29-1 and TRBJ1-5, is SAVISQKPSRDICQRGTSLTIQCQVDSQVTMMFWYRQQPGQSLTLIATANQGSEATYESGFVIDKFPISRPNLTFSTLTVSNMSPEDSSIYLCSVGQGATQPQHFGDGTRLSIL.

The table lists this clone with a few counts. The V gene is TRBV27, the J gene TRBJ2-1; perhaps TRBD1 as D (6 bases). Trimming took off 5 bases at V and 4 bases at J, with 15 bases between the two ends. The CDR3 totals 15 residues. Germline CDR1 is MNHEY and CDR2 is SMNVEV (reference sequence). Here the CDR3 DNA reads TGTGCCAGCAGTGGCGTGGACAGCATTTACAATGAGCAGTTCTTC. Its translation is CASSGVDSIYNEQFF.

As DNA, the CDR3 is TGTGCCAGTAGTATAGCGGGGGGAGGCACTGAAGCTTTCTTT. Protein sequence: CASSIAGGGTEAFF. The J gene is TRBJ1-1, the V gene TRBV19; tentative D call: TRBD1 (5 bases). Between the trimmed V and J ends, which lost 1 base and 4 bases, there was a span of 10 bases. This CDR3 comprises 14 residues. Germline values: CDR1 LNHDA, CDR2 SQIVND (reference sequence). Variable domain in full (rest from reference TRBV19 and TRBJ1-1): DGGITQSPKYLFRKEGQNVTLSCEQNLNHDAMYWYRQDPGQGLRLIYYSQIVNDFQKGDIAEGYSVSREKKESFPLTVTSAQKNPTAFYLCASSIAGGGTEAFFGQGTRLTVV.

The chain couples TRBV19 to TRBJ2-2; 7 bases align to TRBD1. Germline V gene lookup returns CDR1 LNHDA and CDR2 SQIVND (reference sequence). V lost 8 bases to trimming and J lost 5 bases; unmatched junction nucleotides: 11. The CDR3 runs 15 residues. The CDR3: CASEGAGQKTGELFF. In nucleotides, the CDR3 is TGTGCCAGTGAGGGGGCAGGGCAGAAGACCGGGGAGCTGTTTTTT.

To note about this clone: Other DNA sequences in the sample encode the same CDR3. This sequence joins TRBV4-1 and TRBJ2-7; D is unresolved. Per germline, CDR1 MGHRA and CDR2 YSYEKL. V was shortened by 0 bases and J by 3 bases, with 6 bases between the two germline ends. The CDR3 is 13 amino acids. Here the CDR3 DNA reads TGCGCCAGCAGCCAAGATCGCGGCTACGAGCAGTACTTC. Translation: CASSQDRGYEQYF.

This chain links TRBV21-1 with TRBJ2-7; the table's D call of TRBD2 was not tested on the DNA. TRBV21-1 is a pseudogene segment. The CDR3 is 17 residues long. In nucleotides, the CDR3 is TGTGCCAGCAGCACTCGGAGGGACCCACCACCATCCTACGAGCAGTACTTC. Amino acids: CASSTRRDPPPSYEQYF.

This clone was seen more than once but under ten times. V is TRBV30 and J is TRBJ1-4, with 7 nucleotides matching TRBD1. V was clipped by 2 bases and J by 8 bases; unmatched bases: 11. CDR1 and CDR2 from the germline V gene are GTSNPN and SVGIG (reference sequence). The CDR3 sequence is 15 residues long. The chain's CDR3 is CAWSPQGGEWEKLFF. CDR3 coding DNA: TGTGCCTGGAGTCCCCAGGGGGGTGAGTGGGAAAAACTGTTTTTT.

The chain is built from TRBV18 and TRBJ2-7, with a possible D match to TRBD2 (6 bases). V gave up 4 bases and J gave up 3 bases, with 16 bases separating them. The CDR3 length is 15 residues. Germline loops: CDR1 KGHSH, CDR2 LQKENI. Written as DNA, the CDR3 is TGTGCCAGCTCACTCGGAGGGCCGGCCTACTACGAGCAGTACTTC. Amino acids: CASSLGGPAYYEQYF.

As DNA, the CDR3 is TGTGCCAGCAGCCAGGGGGCGGGATCCTACAATGAGCAGTTCTTC. Its translation is CASSQGAGSYNEQFF. The gene calls are TRBV7-6 and TRBJ2-1, with 8 nucleotides matching TRBD1. In germline, CDR1 is SGHVS, CDR2 FNYEAQ. CDR3 size: 15 residues. V lost 5 bases and J lost 1; bases outside the gene matches: 4.

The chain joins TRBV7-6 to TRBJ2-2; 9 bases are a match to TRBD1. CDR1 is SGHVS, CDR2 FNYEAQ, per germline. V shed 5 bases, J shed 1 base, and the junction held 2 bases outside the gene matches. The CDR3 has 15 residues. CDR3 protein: CASSLGQGNTGELFF. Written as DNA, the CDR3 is TGTGCCAGCAGCCTGGGACAGGGGAACACCGGGGAGCTGTTTTTT.